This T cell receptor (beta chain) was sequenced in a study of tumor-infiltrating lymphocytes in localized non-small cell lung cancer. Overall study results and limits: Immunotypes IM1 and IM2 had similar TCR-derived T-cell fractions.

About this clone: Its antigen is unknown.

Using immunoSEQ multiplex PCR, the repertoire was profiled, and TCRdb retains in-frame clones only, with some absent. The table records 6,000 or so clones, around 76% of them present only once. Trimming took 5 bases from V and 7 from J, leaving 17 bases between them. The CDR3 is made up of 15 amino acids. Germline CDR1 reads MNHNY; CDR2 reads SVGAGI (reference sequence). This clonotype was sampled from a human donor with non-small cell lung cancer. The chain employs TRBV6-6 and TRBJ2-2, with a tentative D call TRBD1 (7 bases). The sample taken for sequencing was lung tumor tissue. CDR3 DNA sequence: TGTGCCAGCAGTCCCAGGGGGGCTGGTGGCGGGGAGCTGTTTTTT. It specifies CASSPRGAGGGELFF.